This T cell receptor beta chain appears in the sequencing data of a study of blood T cells in healthy people across ages. Overall study results and limits: Any changes in expanded clonotypes were possibly confounded, as donor CMV status remained unknown.

Combining a sample-barcoded 5' primer with a J-beta primer mix, a second PCR ran for roughly 7 to 11 cycles. TCRdb re-analysed the 5' RACE reads in MiXCR, keeping a single row per CDR3 protein. The sample includes some 1,000,000 distinct CDR3 sequences, approximately 26% of them seen just once. This CDR3 spans 14 amino acids. CDR1 and CDR2 from the germline V gene are MNHEY and SMNVEV (reference sequence). Comments on this clonotype: Its cognate antigen is unknown.

In addition, the sample was reused for a study of T cells of mothers and their children.

This TCR was sampled from a girl aged 2 to 10 in good health. The chain links TRBV27 to TRBJ1-2; no clear D gene. The sample comprised blood. CDR3 nucleotides: TGTGGGAGCAGTTTAGGTCCCTCTCAGGAAGGCTACACCTTC. This encodes CGSSLGPSQEGYTF.